This T cell receptor beta chain was retrieved from a study of T cells after yellow fever vaccination. Whole-study context: The fractions with low cell numbers were processed using SMART-Seq v4 Ultra Low Input.

This clonotype has more than one count but fewer than ten. This CDR3 spans 16 amino acids. Trimming pared 0 bases from V and 0 bases from J, leaving 11 bases between. Germline V CDR1 and CDR2: LGHNA, YNFKEQ. Using its own MiXCR run on the 5' RACE reads, TCRdb lists one record per CDR3 protein. This table has some 340,000 distinct CDR3 sequences, about 10% appearing once. Sequences were derived from CD4+ T cells sorted from PBMCs, sampled 45 days after the yellow fever booster vaccination. The clonotype was recovered from a man in his late teens or twenties who received the YFV17D yellow fever vaccine. The genes are TRBV4-2 and TRBJ1-2, with a possible D match to TRBD1 (6 bases). CDR3 protein: CASSQDLDRPNYGYTF. CDR3 nucleotide sequence: TGTGCCAGCAGCCAAGATTTGGACAGACCTAACTATGGCTACACCTTC.